Below, one T cell receptor beta chain is given with its context. The record originates from a study of blood T cell repertoires in COVID-19. In the original analysis: Amplification of reference gene primers was used by the study to estimate nucleated cell counts. Clones were read by immunoSEQ multiplex PCR, and TCRdb kept only the in-frame ones, dropping some. That table is the source of V, J and clone size, and D and trimming were worked out from the DNA. The sample lists 360,000 or so clones, around 91% seen once, with roughly 6.8% in the top ten. Trimming pared 3 bases from V and 10 bases from J, leaving 14 bases between. Germline-derived CDR1 and CDR2 are SGDLS and YYNGEE. CDR3 length: 14 amino acids.

The sequenced material came from peripheral blood. This receptor was identified in a man between 18 and 35 years old with active or convalescent COVID-19. This sequence joins TRBV9 and TRBJ1-6; D call uncertain. CDR3 residues: CASSEETDRSPLHF. The CDR3 DNA follows: TGTGCCAGCAGCGAGGAGACCGATAGGTCACCCCTCCACTTT. Combining the CDR3 with reference TRBV9 and TRBJ1-6 gives the whole variable domain DSGVTQTPKHLITATGQRVTLRCSPRSGDLSVYWYQQSLDQGLQFLIQYYNGEERAKGNILERFSAQQFPDLHSELNLSSLELGDSALYFCASSEETDRSPLHFGNGTRLTVT.